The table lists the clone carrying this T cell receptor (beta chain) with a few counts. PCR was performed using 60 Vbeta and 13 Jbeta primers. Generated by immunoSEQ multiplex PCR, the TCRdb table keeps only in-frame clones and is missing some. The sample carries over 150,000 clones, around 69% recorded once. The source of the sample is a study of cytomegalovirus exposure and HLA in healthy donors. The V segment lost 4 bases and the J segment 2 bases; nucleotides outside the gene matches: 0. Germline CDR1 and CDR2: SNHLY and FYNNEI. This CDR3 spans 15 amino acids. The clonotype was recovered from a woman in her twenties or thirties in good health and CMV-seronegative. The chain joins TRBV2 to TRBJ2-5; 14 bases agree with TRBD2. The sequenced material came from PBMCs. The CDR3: CASSGTSGGQETQYF. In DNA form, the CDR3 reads TGTGCCAGCAGTGGGACTAGCGGGGGGCAAGAGACCCAGTACTTC.